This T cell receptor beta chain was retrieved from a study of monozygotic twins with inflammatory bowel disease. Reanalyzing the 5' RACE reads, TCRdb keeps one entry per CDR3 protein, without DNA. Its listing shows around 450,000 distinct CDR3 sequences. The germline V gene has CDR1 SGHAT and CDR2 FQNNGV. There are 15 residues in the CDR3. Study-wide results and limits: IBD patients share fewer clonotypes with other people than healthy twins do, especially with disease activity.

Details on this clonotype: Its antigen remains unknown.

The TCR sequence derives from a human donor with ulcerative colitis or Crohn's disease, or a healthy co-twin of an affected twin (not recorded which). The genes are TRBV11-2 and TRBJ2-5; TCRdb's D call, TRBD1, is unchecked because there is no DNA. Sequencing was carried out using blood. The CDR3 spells CASSFTVGGPETQYF. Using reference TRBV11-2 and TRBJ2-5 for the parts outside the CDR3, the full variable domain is EAGVAQSPRYKIIEKRQSVAFWCNPISGHATLYWYQQILGQGPKLLIQFQNNGVVDDSQLPKDRFSAERLKGVDSTLKIQPAKLEDSAVYLCASSFTVGGPETQYFGPGTRLLVL.